This record concerns one T cell receptor (beta chain) sequence. Its specificity is not known. J gave up 5 bases and V 3 bases, and 13 bases lay outside the gene matches. CDR1 is KGHSH and CDR2 is LQKENI in the germline V gene. This CDR3 comprises 17 residues. The entry originates in a study of a mutant IDH1 vaccine in newly diagnosed glioma. Specified time point: baseline, week 1 (first vaccination visit). Sample treatment: pre-vaccination baseline after standard-of-care therapy. Each tumor in the donors was a new WHO grade 3 or 4 astrocytoma, IDH1-mutant and ATRX-lost. Study observations and caveats: Vaccination elicited immune responses in approximately 93% of patients.

Using immunoSEQ multiplex PCR, the repertoire was profiled, and TCRdb retains in-frame clones only, with some absent. The sample gives 85,000 to 100,000 clones, about four fifths of which show up once; approximately 7.4% is in the top ten. Sequencing used PBMCs, obtained from a glioma patient treated with radiotherapy, temozolomide or both. The clonotype was recovered from a woman in her forties or fifties with glioma. The chain couples TRBV18 to TRBJ2-3; 8 bases agree with TRBD2. CDR3 in amino acids: CASSPWIGGGPQDTQYF. The CDR3 nucleotides read TGTGCCAGCTCACCGTGGATCGGCGGGGGGCCTCAAGATACGCAGTATTTT.